The 21 T cell receptor beta chains listed next were all sequenced from one sample in a study of cytomegalovirus exposure and HLA in healthy donors. Use of 60 Vbeta and 13 Jbeta primers characterized the PCR. The method was immunoSEQ multiplex PCR; TCRdb's version includes in-frame clones alone and lacks a portion of them. The table shows 110,000 to 150,000 clones, with about three quarters occurring only once. The sequenced sample was PBMCs. These TCRs come from a woman aged 25 to 39 in good health and CMV-seronegative.

The V and J genes are TRBV6-6 and TRBJ2-7; 7 bases line up with TRBD2. With 2 bases clipped from V and 1 base from J, the junction kept 8 bases outside the gene matches. The CDR3 runs to 16 residues. Germline V CDR1 and CDR2: MNHNY, SVGAGI (reference sequence). CDR3: CASSYPAGALSYEQYF. CDR3 nucleotides: TGTGCCAGCAGTTACCCTGCGGGAGCGCTGTCCTACGAGCAGTACTTC.

The table lists this clone with a few counts. The CDR3 nucleotides read TGTGCCTGGAGTATCACTGAGTATGGCTACACCTTC. Residues: CAWSITEYGYTF. The rearrangement links TRBV30 to TRBJ1-2, with D unresolved. This CDR3 has 12 amino acids. Germline V CDR1 and CDR2: GTSNPN, SVGIG (reference sequence). Trimming stripped 2 bases from V and 5 bases from J, with 9 bases between.

The chain joins TRBV6-5 to TRBJ2-7, with a weak D call TRBD2 (6 bases). The CDR3 is made up of 15 amino acids. V lost 2 bases and J 1 base, leaving 12 bases between the germline ends. From germline, CDR1 is MNHEY and CDR2 SVGAGI. The CDR3 region has the DNA TGTGCCAGCAGTTACGGGAGGAGTCCATCCTACGAGCAGTACTTC. Translation: CASSYGRSPSYEQYF.

This sequence joins TRBV5-3 and TRBJ1-2, with a tentative D call TRBD1 (6 bases). TRBV5-3 is flagged as an ORF with uncertain function. Trimming took 4 bases from V and 2 from J, leaving 18 bases between them. The CDR3 runs 16 residues. The CDR3 is CARSMARQANNYGYTF. CDR3 in DNA: TGTGCCAGAAGCATGGCGAGACAGGCCAACAACTATGGCTACACCTTC.

The chain uses TRBV19 and TRBJ1-5; 9 nucleotides agree with TRBD1. The J segment lost 1 base and the V segment lost 8 bases, leaving 6 bases of the junction unmatched. The CDR3 spans 15 residues. Germline V lookup: CDR1 LNHDA, CDR2 SQIVND (reference sequence). CDR3 in DNA: TGTGCCAGTCGGACAGGGGACGTGAGCAATCAGCCCCAGCATTTT. Its protein product is CASRTGDVSNQPQHF. The whole variable domain, filled in from reference TRBV19 and TRBJ1-5, reads DGGITQSPKYLFRKEGQNVTLSCEQNLNHDAMYWYRQDPGQGLRLIYYSQIVNDFQKGDIAEGYSVSREKKESFPLTVTSAQKNPTAFYLCASRTGDVSNQPQHFGDGTRLSIL.

V gene TRBV19 combines with J gene TRBJ2-1; D perhaps matches TRBD2 (5 bases). CDR1 LNHDA and CDR2 SQIVND come from the germline V gene (reference sequence). V shed 7 bases and J shed 7 bases, with 8 bases lying between them. The CDR3 has 11 amino acids. The CDR3 loop reads CASIRGNEQFF. CDR3 DNA: TGTGCCAGTATAAGAGGGAATGAGCAGTTCTTC.

The chain couples TRBV5-1 to TRBJ1-4; D unclear. With 3 bases removed from V and 4 bases from J, the gap between germline ends came to 10 bases. CDR1 is SGHRS and CDR2 is YFSETQ in the germline V gene. CDR3 length equals 14 residues. The CDR3 nucleotides are TGCGCCAGCAGCTCGGGATCTCATAATGAAAAACTGTTTTTT. Protein: CASSSGSHNEKLFF.

The chain carries TRBV11-3 and TRBJ2-5, with a possible D match to TRBD2 (6 bases). Trimming left V 4 bases short and J 4 bases short, with 13 bases between. CDR3 length: 14 residues. From germline, CDR1 is SGHNT and CDR2 YENEEA. CDR3 DNA sequence: TGTGCCAGCAGCTCAGGCGGGGACGGAGAGACCCAGTACTTC. Protein sequence: CASSSGGDGETQYF.

V is TRBV5-4 and J is TRBJ1-2, with 9 nucleotides matching TRBD1. The CDR3 is 15 residues long. V shed 2 bases, J shed 4 bases, and the junction held 6 bases outside the gene matches. CDR1 SGHNT and CDR2 YYREEE come from the germline V gene (reference sequence). The CDR3 DNA reads as TGTGCCAGCAGCTTACAGGGGGCGGAATTCTATGGCTACACCTTC. Its protein is CASSLQGAEFYGYTF.

The genes are TRBV7-9 and TRBJ2-5; 7 bases fit TRBD1. The germline CDR1 and CDR2 sequences are SEHNR and FQNEAQ (reference sequence). J lost 4 bases, V lost 4 bases, and 9 bases had no gene match. The CDR3 spans 15 residues. CDR3 region: CASSSPEGGSETQYF. The CDR3 DNA sequence: TGTGCCAGCAGCTCCCCGGAAGGGGGCTCAGAGACCCAGTACTTC.

This clone was picked up one time. The rearrangement uses TRBV19 and TRBJ2-7; TRBD1 matches at 7 bases. This CDR3 is built from 18 residues. Germline loops: CDR1 LNHDA, CDR2 SQIVND (reference sequence). V lost 4 bases, J lost 0 bases, and 15 bases stayed unmatched. The CDR3 sequence: CASSKGAPGQTVSYEQYF. CDR3 DNA sequence: TGTGCCAGTAGTAAGGGGGCCCCCGGACAGACCGTCTCCTACGAGCAGTACTTC.

J is TRBJ2-7 and V is TRBV5-1; 11 bases fit TRBD1. V dropped 3 bases and J dropped 3; count of bases not matched to a gene: 2. The CDR3 is 14 amino acids. CDR1 and CDR2 (germline): SGHRS, YFSETQ. Here the CDR3 DNA reads TGCGCCAGCAGCTCCGGGACAGGGGGCTACGAGCAGTACTTC. This codes for CASSSGTGGYEQYF.

As DNA, the CDR3 is TGTGCCAGCAGTTACTCGAACCCCGGGGAGGAAAAACTGTTTTTT. Translation gives CASSYSNPGEEKLFF. V gene TRBV6-5 combines with J gene TRBJ1-4; D not resolved. V dropped 0 bases and J dropped 8 bases, with 13 bases sitting between them. CDR3 size: 15 residues. Germline assignment: CDR1 MNHEY and CDR2 SVGAGI.

This chain connects TRBV7-6 to TRBJ2-1, with D perhaps TRBD1 (5 bases). The V and J ends lost 0 bases and 2 bases respectively, with 17 bases between them. Looked up from germline, CDR1 is SGHVS and CDR2 is FNYEAQ. The CDR3 length is 18 residues. The CDR3 loop is CASSLAPKQVNAYNEQFF. CDR3 bases: TGTGCCAGCAGCTTAGCGCCTAAACAGGTCAACGCCTACAATGAGCAGTTCTTC.

V is TRBV6-6 and J is TRBJ1-1, with 10 nucleotides matching TRBD1. Trimming took 5 bases from V and 5 from J; bases not matched to a gene: 5. CDR1 is MNHNY and CDR2 is SVGAGI in the germline V gene (reference sequence). The CDR3 sequence is 14 residues long. CDR3 sequence reads: CASSTGTGETEAFF. CDR3 nucleotide sequence: TGTGCCAGCAGTACCGGGACAGGGGAGACTGAAGCTTTCTTT.

This clone was observed a handful of times. The gene calls are TRBV28 and TRBJ1-5; tentatively, D is TRBD1 (6 bases). V shed 8 bases and J shed 0 bases, with 23 bases lying between them. CDR1 is MDHEN, CDR2 SYDVKM, per germline. This CDR3 comprises 18 residues. CDR3 sequence (DNA): TGTGCCAGCGGACGGGGGATAGGGGGGGGGTATAGCAATCAGCCCCAGCATTTT. Encoded protein: CASGRGIGGGYSNQPQHF.

This chain connects TRBV28 to TRBJ1-2, with TRBD1 identical over 10 bases. The CDR3 has 14 amino acids. CDR1 is MDHEN, CDR2 SYDVKM, per germline. Trimming removed 5 bases from V and 5 bases from J; junction bases left unmatched: 5. Written as DNA, the CDR3 is TGTGCCAGCAGTGCCCGGGGACAGGGGTATGGCTACACCTTC. Translated, it gives CASSARGQGYGYTF.

This sequence joins TRBV7-2 and TRBJ1-5; 10 positions agree with TRBD1. V shed 5 bases and J 5 bases; nucleotides not matched to a gene: 9. This CDR3 region has 16 residues. Per the germline V gene, CDR1 is SGHTA and CDR2 is FQGNSA. The CDR3 region has the DNA TGTGCCAGCAGCCCATACGCCGGGACAGGGGATCAGCCCCAGCATTTT. It is translated as CASSPYAGTGDQPQHF. The full variable domain, rest sourced from reference TRBV7-2 and TRBJ1-5, is GAGVSQSPSNKVTEKGKDVELRCDPISGHTALYWYRQSLGQGLEFLIYFQGNSAPDKSGLPSDRFSAERTGGSVSTLTIQRTQQEDSAVYLCASSPYAGTGDQPQHFGDGTRLSIL.

This chain connects TRBV28 to TRBJ2-1; TRBD2 is a possible D gene (5 bases). CDR3 length equals 12 residues. Germline assignment: CDR1 MDHEN and CDR2 SYDVKM. Trimming shortened V by 6 bases and J by 6 bases, and 9 bases separated the two germline ends. As DNA, the CDR3 is TGTGCCAGCAGGGAAGGGAGCAATGAGCAGTTCTTC. This translates into CASREGSNEQFF.

The chain links TRBV19 to TRBJ1-2; 7 bases map to TRBD1. Germline-derived CDR1 and CDR2 are LNHDA and SQIVND (reference sequence). The CDR3 sequence is 12 residues long. V trimming: 8 bases; J trimming: 2 bases; junction bases outside the gene matches: 2. The CDR3 protein is CASAGQNYGYTF. In DNA form, the CDR3 reads TGTGCCAGTGCGGGACAGAACTATGGCTACACCTTC.

This clone was seen a few times. CDR3 DNA sequence: TGTGCCAGCAGCTCAAGGGACAGAGGCTACAATGAGCAGTTCTTC. Its translation: CASSSRDRGYNEQFF. The chain employs TRBV5-4 and TRBJ2-1; 7 bases line up with TRBD1. CDR1 and CDR2 (germline): SGHNT, YYREEE (reference sequence). This CDR3 is built from 15 residues. J lost 3 bases, V lost 3 bases, and 6 bases had no gene match.